This T cell receptor beta chain emerged from a study of blood T cell repertoires in COVID-19. Study-level background: PBMCs, B-cell-depleted T cells, or T cells provided the cDNA or gDNA that made up the material.

CDR1 SGHDN and CDR2 FVKESK come from the germline V gene. This CDR3 contains 12 residues. Trimming took 1 base from V and 6 from J, leaving 5 bases between them. Assay: immunoSEQ multiplex PCR; the TCRdb copy retains only in-frame clones and omits some. The repertoire holds hundreds of thousands of clones, with under 90% as singletons. This receptor was obtained from a woman aged 25 to 39 with COVID-19, enrolled during active disease. The rearrangement uses TRBV14 and TRBJ2-3; D unresolved. Material: peripheral blood. CDR3 coding DNA: TGTGCCAGCAGCCAAGTGGCCGATACGCAGTATTTT. Amino acid sequence: CASSQVADTQYF. The entire variable domain, with the rest obtained from reference TRBV14 and TRBJ2-3, is as follows: EAGVTQFPSHSVIEKGQTVTLRCDPISGHDNLYWYRRVMGKEIKFLLHFVKESKQDESGMPNNRFLAERTGGTYSTLKVQPAELEDSGVYFCASSQVADTQYFGPGTRLTVL.